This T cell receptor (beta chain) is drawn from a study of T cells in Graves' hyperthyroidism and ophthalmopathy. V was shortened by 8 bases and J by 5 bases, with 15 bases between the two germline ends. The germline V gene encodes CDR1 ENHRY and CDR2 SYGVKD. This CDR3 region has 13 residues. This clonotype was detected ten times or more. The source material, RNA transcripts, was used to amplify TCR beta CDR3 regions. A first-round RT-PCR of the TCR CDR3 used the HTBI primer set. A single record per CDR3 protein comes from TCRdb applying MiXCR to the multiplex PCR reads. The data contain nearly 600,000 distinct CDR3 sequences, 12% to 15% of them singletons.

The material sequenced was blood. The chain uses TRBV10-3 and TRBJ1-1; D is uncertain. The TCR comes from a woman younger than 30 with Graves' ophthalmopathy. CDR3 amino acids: CAISERARTEAFF. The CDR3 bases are TGTGCCATCTCCGAGAGGGCAAGGACTGAAGCTTTCTTT.